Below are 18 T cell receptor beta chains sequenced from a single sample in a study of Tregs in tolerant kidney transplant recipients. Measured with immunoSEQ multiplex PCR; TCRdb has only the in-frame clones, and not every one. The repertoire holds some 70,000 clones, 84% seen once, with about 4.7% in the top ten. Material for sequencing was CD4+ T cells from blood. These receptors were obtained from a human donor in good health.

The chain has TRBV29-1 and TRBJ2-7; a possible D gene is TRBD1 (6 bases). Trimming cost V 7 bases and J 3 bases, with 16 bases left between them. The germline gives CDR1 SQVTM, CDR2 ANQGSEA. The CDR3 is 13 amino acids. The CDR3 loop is CSAQTGRGYEQYF. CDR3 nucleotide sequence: TGCAGCGCCCAGACAGGAAGGGGCTACGAGCAGTACTTC.

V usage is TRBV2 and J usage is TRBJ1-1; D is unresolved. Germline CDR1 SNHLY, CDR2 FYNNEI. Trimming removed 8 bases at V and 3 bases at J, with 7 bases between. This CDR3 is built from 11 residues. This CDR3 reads CASLYYTEAFF. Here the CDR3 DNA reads TGTGCCAGCCTATATTACACTGAAGCTTTCTTT.

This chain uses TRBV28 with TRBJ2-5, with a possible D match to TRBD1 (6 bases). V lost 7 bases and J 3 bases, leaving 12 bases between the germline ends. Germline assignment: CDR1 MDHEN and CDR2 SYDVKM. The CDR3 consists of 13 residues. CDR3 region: CASIQGQEETQYF. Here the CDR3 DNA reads TGTGCCAGCATACAGGGTCAGGAAGAGACCCAGTACTTC.

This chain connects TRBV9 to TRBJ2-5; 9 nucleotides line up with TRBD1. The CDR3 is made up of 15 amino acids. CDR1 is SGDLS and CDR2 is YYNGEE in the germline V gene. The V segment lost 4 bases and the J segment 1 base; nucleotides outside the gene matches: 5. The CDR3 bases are TGTGCCAGCAGCTGGGGGACAGGGATCCAAGAGACCCAGTACTTC. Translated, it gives CASSWGTGIQETQYF.

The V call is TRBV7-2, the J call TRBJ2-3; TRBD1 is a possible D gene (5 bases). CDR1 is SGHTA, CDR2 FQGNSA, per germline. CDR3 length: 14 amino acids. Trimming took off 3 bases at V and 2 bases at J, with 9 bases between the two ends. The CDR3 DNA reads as TGTGCCAGCAGCTTCTGGGGCCTCACAGATACGCAGTATTTT. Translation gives CASSFWGLTDTQYF. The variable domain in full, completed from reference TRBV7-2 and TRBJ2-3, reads GAGVSQSPSNKVTEKGKDVELRCDPISGHTALYWYRQSLGQGLEFLIYFQGNSAPDKSGLPSDRFSAERTGGSVSTLTIQRTQQEDSAVYLCASSFWGLTDTQYFGPGTRLTVL.

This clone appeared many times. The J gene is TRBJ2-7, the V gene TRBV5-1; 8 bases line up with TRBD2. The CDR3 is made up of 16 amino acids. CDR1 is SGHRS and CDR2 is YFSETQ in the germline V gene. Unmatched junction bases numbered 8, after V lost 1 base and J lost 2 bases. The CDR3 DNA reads TGCGCCAGCAGCTTGTACACTAGCGGCAATACCTACGAGCAGTACTTC. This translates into CASSLYTSGNTYEQYF.

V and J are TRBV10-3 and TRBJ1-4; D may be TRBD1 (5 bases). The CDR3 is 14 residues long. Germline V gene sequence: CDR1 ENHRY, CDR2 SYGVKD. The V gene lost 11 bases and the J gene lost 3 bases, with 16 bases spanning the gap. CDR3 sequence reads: CASGPYASNEKLFF. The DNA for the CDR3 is TGTGCCTCGGGGCCATATGCCTCTAATGAAAAACTGTTTTTT.

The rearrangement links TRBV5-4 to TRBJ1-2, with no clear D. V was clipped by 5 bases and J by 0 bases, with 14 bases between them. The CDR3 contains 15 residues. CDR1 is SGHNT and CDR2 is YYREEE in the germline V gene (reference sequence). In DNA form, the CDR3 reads TGTGCCAGCAGTCCGGGAGGTGTTCCTAACTATGGCTACACCTTC. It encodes CASSPGGVPNYGYTF.

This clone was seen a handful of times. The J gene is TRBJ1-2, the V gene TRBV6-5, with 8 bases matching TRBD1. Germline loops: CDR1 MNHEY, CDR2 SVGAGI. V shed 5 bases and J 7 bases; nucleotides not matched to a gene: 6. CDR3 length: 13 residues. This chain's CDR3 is CASSQGAVSGYTF. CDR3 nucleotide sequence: TGTGCCAGCAGTCAGGGGGCGGTCAGTGGCTACACCTTC.

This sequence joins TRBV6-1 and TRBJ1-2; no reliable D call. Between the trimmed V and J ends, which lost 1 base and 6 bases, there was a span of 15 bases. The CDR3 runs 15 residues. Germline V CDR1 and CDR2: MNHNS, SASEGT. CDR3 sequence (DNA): TGTGCCAGCAGTGAAGGGCCAGGCTTCGGGGATGGCTACACCTTC. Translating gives CASSEGPGFGDGYTF.

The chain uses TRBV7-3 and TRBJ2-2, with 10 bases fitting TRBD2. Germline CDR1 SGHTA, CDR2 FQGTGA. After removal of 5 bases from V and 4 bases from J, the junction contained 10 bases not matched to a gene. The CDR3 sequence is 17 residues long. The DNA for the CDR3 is TGTGCCAGCAGCCCCCAGCGGGGGGGGCCGGGCACCGGGGAGCTGTTTTTT. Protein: CASSPQRGGPGTGELFF.

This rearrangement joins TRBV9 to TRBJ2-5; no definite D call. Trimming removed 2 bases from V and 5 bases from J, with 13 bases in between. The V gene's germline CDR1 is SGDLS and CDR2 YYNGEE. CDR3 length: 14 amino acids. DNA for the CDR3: TGTGCCAGCAGCGTTACAGCCGTTGGGGAGACCCAGTACTTC. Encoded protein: CASSVTAVGETQYF.

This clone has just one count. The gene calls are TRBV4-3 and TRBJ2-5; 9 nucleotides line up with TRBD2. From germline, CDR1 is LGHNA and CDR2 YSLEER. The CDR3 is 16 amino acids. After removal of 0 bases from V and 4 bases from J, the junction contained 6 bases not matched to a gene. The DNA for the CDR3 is TGCGCCAGCAGCCAAGATGGGGCGGGGGGGCGAGAGACCCAGTACTTC. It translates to CASSQDGAGGRETQYF.

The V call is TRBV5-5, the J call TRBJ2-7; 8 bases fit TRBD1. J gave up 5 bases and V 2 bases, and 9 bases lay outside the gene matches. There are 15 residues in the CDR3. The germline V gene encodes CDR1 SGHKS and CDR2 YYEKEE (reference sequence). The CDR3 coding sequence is TGTGCCAGCAGCTTCCGGGACAGGCCTAACGACGAGCAGTACTTC. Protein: CASSFRDRPNDEQYF. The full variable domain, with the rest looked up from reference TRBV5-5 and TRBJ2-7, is DAGVTQSPTHLIKTRGQQVTLRCSPISGHKSVSWYQQVLGQGPQFIFQYYEKEERGRGNFPDRFSARQFPNYSSELNVNALLLGDSALYLCASSFRDRPNDEQYFGPGTRLTVT.

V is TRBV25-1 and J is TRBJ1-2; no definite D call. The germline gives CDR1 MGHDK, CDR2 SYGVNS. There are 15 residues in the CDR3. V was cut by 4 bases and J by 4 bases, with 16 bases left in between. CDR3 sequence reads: CASSATAGRTYGYTF. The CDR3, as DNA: TGTGCCAGCAGTGCGACGGCCGGAAGAACCTATGGCTACACCTTC.

The CDR3, as DNA: TGTGCCAGCAGCTTAGTTAACCGGGGGCGCACTGAAGCTTTCTTT. Translated, it gives CASSLVNRGRTEAFF. The J gene is TRBJ1-1, the V gene TRBV11-2; a weak D match, TRBD1 (6 bases). The V gene's germline CDR1 is SGHAT and CDR2 FQNNGV. The CDR3 length is 15 residues. V was pared by 1 base and J by 4 bases, with 13 bases between. The whole variable domain, remainder taken from reference TRBV11-2 and TRBJ1-1, is EAGVAQSPRYKIIEKRQSVAFWCNPISGHATLYWYQQILGQGPKLLIQFQNNGVVDDSQLPKDRFSAERLKGVDSTLKIQPAKLEDSAVYLCASSLVNRGRTEAFFGQGTRLTVV.

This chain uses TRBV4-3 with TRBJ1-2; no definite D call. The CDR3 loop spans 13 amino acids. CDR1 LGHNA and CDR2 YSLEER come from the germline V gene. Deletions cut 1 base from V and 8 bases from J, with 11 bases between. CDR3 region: CASSQGLVGGYTF. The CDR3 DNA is TGCGCCAGCAGCCAAGGACTTGTCGGCGGCTACACCTTC.

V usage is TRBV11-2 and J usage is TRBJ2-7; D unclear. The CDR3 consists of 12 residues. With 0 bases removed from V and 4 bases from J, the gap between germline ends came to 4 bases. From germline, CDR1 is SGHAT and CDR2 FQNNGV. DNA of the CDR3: TGTGCCAGCAGCTTAGATTGGTACGAGCAGTACTTC. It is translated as CASSLDWYEQYF.